This is a list of T cell receptor beta chains from one sample in a study of T cell changes during pregnancy in multiple sclerosis. TCRdb's copy holds only in-frame clones and misses some; the assay was immunoSEQ multiplex PCR. In the table there are 100,000 or so clones, over 80% of which are singletons. The sequencing used peripheral blood, collected in the first trimester of pregnancy. Receptors were obtained from a female donor with multiple sclerosis, enrolled in a pregnancy study. The conserved cysteine and the conserved F or W are not part of the CDR3 here. Each record gives: V gene, J gene, CDR3 protein.

>TRBV5-1|TRBJ2-1
ASSPGTSGVWSSYNEQF
>TRBV19|TRBJ1-5
ASSPWTGPGNQPQH
>TRBV27|TRBJ2-2
ASRWGLAYTGELF
>TRBV6-6|TRBJ2-2
ASSYSGGTAGELF
>TRBV27|TRBJ1-6
ASRSMRGRDSPLH
>TRBV7-9|TRBJ2-7
ASSATGGRLEQY
>TRBV9|TRBJ2-5
ASSVGATFQETQY
>TRBV11-2|TRBJ1-4
ASSLAGRYDEKLF
>TRBV19|TRBJ1-4
ASSTTPGGIREKLF
>TRBV4-1|TRBJ2-7
ASSPRGGPYEQY
>TRBV27|TRBJ1-2
ASSLVSGRPEGYT